The subject of this entry is one T cell receptor (beta chain). Antigen specificity is unknown. A junction end diverges from the germline sequence, so it may reflect a read error. Germline CDR1 is SGHTA and CDR2 is FQGNSA. The CDR3 extends over 14 amino acids. The data are from a study of T cells in Graves' hyperthyroidism and ophthalmopathy. Overall study results and limits: Ophthalmopathy stood apart from stable hyperthyroidism in a 13 V-J model.

It was RNA transcripts that yielded the amplified TCR beta CDR3 regions. The primer set for the first-round RT-PCR of the TCR CDR3 was HTBI. From the multiplex PCR reads, TCRdb called clonotypes with MiXCR, one entry per CDR3 protein. This sample has around 800,000 distinct CDR3 sequences, with roughly 40% found just once. This clonotype was obtained from a man aged 18 to 29 with Graves' hyperthyroidism. The chain links TRBV7-2 to TRBJ1-1, with TRBD1 identical over 7 bases. Sample: blood. The CDR3 region has the DNA TGCGTCAGTAGCCAATCGGACAGGTACGTGGCAGCTTTCTTT. It codes for CVSSQSDRYVAAFF.